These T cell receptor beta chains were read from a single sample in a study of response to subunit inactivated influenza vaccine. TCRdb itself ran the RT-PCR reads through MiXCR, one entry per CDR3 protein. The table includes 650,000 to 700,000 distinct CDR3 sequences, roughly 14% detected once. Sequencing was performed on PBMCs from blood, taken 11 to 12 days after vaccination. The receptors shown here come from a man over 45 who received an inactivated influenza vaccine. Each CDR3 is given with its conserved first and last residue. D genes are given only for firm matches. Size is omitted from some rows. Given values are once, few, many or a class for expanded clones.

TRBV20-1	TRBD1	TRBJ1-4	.	CSARDRRGQGRGKLFF	TGCAGTGCTAGAGATCGAAGGGGGCAGGGGAGGGGAAAACTGTTTTTT
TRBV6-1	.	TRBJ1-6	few	CASSDALGLYNSPLHF	TGTGCCAGCAGTGACGCGCTCGGGCTCTATAATTCACCCCTCCACTTT
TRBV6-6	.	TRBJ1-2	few	CAGWGQGYGYTF	TGTGCCGGGTGGGGGCAAGGGTATGGCTACACCTTC
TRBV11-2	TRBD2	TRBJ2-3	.	CASSHGLAAKLDTDTQYF	TGTGCCAGCAGCCACGGACTAGCGGCGAAACTCGACACAGATACGCAGTATTTT
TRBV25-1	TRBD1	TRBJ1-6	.	CASVRQGNSPLHF	TGTGCCAGCGTGAGACAGGGCAATTCACCCCTCCACTTT
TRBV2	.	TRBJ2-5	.	CASSALDWTHVETQYF	TGTGCCAGCAGTGCTTTGGACTGGACCCATGTTGAGACCCAGTACTTC
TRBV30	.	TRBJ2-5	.	CALGPGARGETQYF	TGTGCGTTGGGGCCAGGGGCCCGAGGGGAGACCCAGTACTTC
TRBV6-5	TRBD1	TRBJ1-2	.	CASTLRRTGGRGYTF	TGTGCCAGCACCTTACGCAGGACAGGGGGGCGAGGCTACACCTTC
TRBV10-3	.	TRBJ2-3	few	CAITRRGTSTDTQYF	TGTGCCATCACTAGACGGGGGACCTCCACAGATACGCAGTATTTT
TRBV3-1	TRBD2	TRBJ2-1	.	CASSQDMWGGSNEQFF	TGTGCCAGCAGCCAAGATATGTGGGGGGGAAGCAATGAGCAGTTCTTC
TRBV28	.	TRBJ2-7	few	CATRMGGPSSYEQYF	TGTGCCACCCGGATGGGGGGCCCGAGCTCCTACGAGCAGTACTTC
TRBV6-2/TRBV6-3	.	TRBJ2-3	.	CASSYPSEYTDTQYF	TGTGCCAGCAGTTATCCCTCGGAATACACAGATACGCAGTATTTT
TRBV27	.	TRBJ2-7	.	CASRSGQTFSYEQYF	TGTGCCAGCAGAAGCGGACAAACCTTCTCCTACGAGCAGTACTTC
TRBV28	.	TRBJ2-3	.	CASITGRLSTDTQYF	TGTGCCAGCATTACCGGACGGCTAAGCACAGATACGCAGTATTTT
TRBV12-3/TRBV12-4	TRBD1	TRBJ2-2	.	CASGQRDRVTGELFF	TGTGCCAGCGGGCAGCGGGACAGGGTGACCGGGGAGCTGTTTTTT
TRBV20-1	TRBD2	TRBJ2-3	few	CSARDAIAGGADTQYF	TGCAGTGCTAGAGATGCGATAGCGGGAGGTGCAGATACGCAGTATTTT
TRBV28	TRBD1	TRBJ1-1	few	CASKGPRQGGWNTEAFF	TGTGCCAGCAAGGGGCCGAGACAGGGCGGATGGAACACTGAAGCTTTCTTT
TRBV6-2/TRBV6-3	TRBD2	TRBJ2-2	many	CATRTSVDTGELFF	TGTGCCACCCGGACTAGCGTGGACACCGGGGAGCTGTTTTTT
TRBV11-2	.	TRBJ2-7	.	CASSSNPGPTYEQYF	TGTGCCAGCAGCTCAAATCCGGGACCCACCTACGAGCAGTACTTC
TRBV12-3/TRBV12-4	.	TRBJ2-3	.	CASSPSTALADTQYF	TGTGCCAGCAGTCCCTCGACAGCCTTGGCAGATACGCAGTATTTT
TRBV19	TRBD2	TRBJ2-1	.	CASSTGLAGGVSYNEQFF	TGTGCCAGTAGTACTGGACTAGCGGGAGGGGTCTCCTACAATGAGCAGTTCTTC
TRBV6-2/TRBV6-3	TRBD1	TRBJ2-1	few	CASSRTGFLVYNEQFF	TGTGCCAGCAGCCGGACAGGGTTCTTGGTCTACAATGAGCAGTTCTTC
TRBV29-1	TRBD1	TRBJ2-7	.	CSVKGQGPYEQYF	TGCAGCGTTAAGGGACAGGGGCCCTACGAGCAGTACTTC
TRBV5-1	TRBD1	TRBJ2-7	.	CASSEDRGLDEQYF	TGCGCCAGCAGCGAAGACAGGGGGCTCGACGAGCAGTACTTC
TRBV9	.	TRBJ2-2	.	CASSPAGDLNTGELFF	TGTGCCAGCAGCCCGGCCGGGGACTTAAACACCGGGGAGCTGTTTTTT
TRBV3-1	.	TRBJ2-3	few	CASSQNRASTDTQYF	TGTGCCAGCAGCCAAAACAGGGCAAGCACAGATACGCAGTATTTT
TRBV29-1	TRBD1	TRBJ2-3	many	CSVEPGDRGADTQYF	TGCAGCGTTGAGCCCGGAGACAGGGGGGCAGATACGCAGTATTTT
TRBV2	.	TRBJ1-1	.	CASNFGLDTEAFF	TGTGCCAGCAACTTCGGACTGGACACTGAAGCTTTCTTT
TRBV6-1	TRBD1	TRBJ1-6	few	CASRRQGSSYNSPLHF	TGTGCCAGCAGGAGACAGGGGAGCTCCTATAATTCACCCCTCCACTTT
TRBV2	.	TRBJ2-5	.	CASSEGRVETQYF	TGTGCCAGCAGTGAGGGCAGGGTGGAGACCCAGTACTTC
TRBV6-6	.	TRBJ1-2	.	CASSPTYHGYTF	TGTGCCAGCAGCCCAACATATCATGGCTACACCTTC
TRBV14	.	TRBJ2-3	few	CASRAAGHTQYF	TGTGCCAGCAGGGCAGCGGGCCACACTCAGTATTTT
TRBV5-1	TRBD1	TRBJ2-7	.	CASSSRTGGLEQYF	TGCGCCAGCAGCAGCCGGACAGGGGGTCTCGAGCAGTACTTC
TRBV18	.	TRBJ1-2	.	CASSPRQGGSYGYTF	TGTGCCAGCTCACCACGCCAGGGAGGCTCCTATGGCTACACCTTC
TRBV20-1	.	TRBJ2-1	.	CSADLPGTGNNEQIF	TGCAGTGCCGACTTACCAGGGACTGGAAACAATGAGCAGATCTTC
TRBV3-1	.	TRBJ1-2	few	CASSQEGGFGYTF	TGTGCCAGCAGCCAAGAAGGGGGATTTGGCTACACCTTC
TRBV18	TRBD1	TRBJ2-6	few	CASSPYGTAGANVLTF	TGTGCCAGCTCACCCTACGGGACAGCTGGGGCCAACGTCCTGACTTTC
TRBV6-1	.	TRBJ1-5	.	CASRRGSRFGNQPQHF	TGTGCCAGCCGGAGGGGGAGTAGGTTCGGCAATCAGCCCCAGCATTTT
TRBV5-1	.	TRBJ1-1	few	CASSFDGTEAFF	TGCGCCAGCAGCTTTGATGGGACTGAAGCTTTCTTT
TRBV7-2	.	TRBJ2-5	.	CASSPRTGPGTQYF	TGTGCCAGCAGCCCCCGGACTGGCCCCGGGACCCAGTACTTC
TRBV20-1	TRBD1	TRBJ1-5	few	CSALQGPNQPQHF	TGCAGTGCTCTACAGGGGCCCAATCAGCCCCAGCATTTT
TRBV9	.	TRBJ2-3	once	CASSVMGASTDTQYF	TGTGCCAGCAGCGTAATGGGGGCCTCCACAGATACGCAGTATTTT
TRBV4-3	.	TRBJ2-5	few	CASSQDLGQYQETQYF	TGCGCCAGCAGCCAAGATTTAGGACAGTACCAAGAGACCCAGTACTTC
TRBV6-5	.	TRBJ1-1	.	CASSYLQYTEAFF	TGTGCCAGCAGTTACCTGCAGTACACTGAAGCTTTCTTT
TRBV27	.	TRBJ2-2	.	CASRWISAGELFF	TGTGCCAGCAGATGGATATCGGCCGGGGAGCTGTTTTTT
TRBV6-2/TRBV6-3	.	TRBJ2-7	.	CASSYAGTLYEQYF	TGTGCCAGCAGTTACGCCGGGACTTTGTACGAGCAGTACTTC
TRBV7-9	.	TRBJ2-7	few	CASSLEGTGEQYF	TGTGCCAGCAGCTTAGAGGGGACGGGGGAGCAGTACTTC
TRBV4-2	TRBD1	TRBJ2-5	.	CASSQGDRGSYRETQYF	TGTGCCAGCAGCCAAGGTGACAGGGGAAGTTATAGAGAGACCCAGTACTTC
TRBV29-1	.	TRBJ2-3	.	CSVTFSLTYTDTQYF	TGCAGCGTCACCTTTAGCCTTACCTACACAGATACGCAGTATTTT
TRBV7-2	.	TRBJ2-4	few	CASSFKGGLAKNIQYF	TGTGCCAGCAGCTTTAAGGGGGGACTAGCCAAAAACATTCAGTACTTC
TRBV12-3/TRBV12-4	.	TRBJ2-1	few	CASSPQGAAPYNEQFF	TGTGCCAGCAGTCCGCAAGGGGCGGCACCTTACAATGAGCAGTTCTTC
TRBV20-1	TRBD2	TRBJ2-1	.	CSARTSGIIHEQFF	TGCAGTGCAAGGACTAGCGGGATAATTCATGAGCAGTTCTTC
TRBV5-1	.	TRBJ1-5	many	CASSLDVGQPQHF	TGCGCCAGCAGCTTGGACGTCGGTCAGCCCCAGCATTTT